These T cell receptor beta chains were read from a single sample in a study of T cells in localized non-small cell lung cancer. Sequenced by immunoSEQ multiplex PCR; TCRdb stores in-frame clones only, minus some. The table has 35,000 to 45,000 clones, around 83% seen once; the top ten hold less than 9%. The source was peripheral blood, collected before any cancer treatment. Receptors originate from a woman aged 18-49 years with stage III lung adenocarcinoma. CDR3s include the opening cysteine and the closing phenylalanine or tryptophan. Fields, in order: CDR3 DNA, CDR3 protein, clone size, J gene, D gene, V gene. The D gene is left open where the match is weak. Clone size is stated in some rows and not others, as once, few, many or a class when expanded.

TGTGCCAGCAGCTCCATAAGGGGTAGCAATCAGCCCCAGCATTTT	CASSSIRGSNQPQHF	NA	TRBJ1-5	NA	TRBV7-8
TGTGCCAGCAGTTCCACCTATACTCCGTATACGCAGTATTTT	CASSSTYTPYTQYF	NA	TRBJ2-3	NA	TRBV27
TGTGCCAGCTCACCTACGATGGGCCCCCAAGAGACCCAGTACTTC	CASSPTMGPQETQYF	NA	TRBJ2-5	NA	TRBV18
TGTGCCTGGGTAGCGGGGGGGAGCTCCTACAATGAGCAGTTCTTC	CAWVAGGSSYNEQFF	NA	TRBJ2-1	TRBD2	TRBV30
TGTGCCAGCTCACCACAGGAGGGGGCGAGATCAGGAGAGACCCAGTACTTC	CASSPQEGARSGETQYF	NA	TRBJ2-5	NA	TRBV18
TGTGCCAGCAGCTCGAGGACTGGGGCCAACGTCCTGACTTTC	CASSSRTGANVLTF	NA	TRBJ2-6	NA	TRBV6-1
TGTGCCAGCAGCTTGGGACAGGGCTTTTCCTACGAGCAGTACTTC	CASSLGQGFSYEQYF	large	TRBJ2-7	TRBD1	TRBV13
TGTGCCACGTCCGAGGGGGGCGAGTCAGATACGCAGTATTTT	CATSEGGESDTQYF	NA	TRBJ2-3	NA	TRBV15
TGTGCCAGCAGTGTCTTGGGAATCAACACTGAAGCTTTCTTT	CASSVLGINTEAFF	NA	TRBJ1-1	NA	TRBV2
TGTGCCAGTCGAATGGGGGCCTGGACATATAATTCACCCCTCCACTTT	CASRMGAWTYNSPLHF	NA	TRBJ1-6	NA	TRBV27
TGTGCCATCAGTGACACCCCTCCGGCGAACACCGGGGAGCTGTTTTTT	CAISDTPPANTGELFF	few	TRBJ2-2	NA	TRBV10-3
TGCGCCAGCAGCTTGTCCCCGGGACCTTACGAGCAGTACTTC	CASSLSPGPYEQYF	NA	TRBJ2-7	NA	TRBV5-1
TGTGCCAGCAGCTTAGGGATGGGGAGCTCCTATAATTCACCCCTCCACTTT	CASSLGMGSSYNSPLHF	NA	TRBJ1-6	NA	TRBV7-9
TGTGCCAGCAGCTTAACAAGTGACAGAGGGGAGACCCAGTACTTC	CASSLTSDRGETQYF	once	TRBJ2-5	NA	TRBV7-3
TGTGCCTGGAGCTCACAGGGTAGCTACGAGCAGTACTTC	CAWSSQGSYEQYF	NA	TRBJ2-7	NA	TRBV30
TGTGCCAGCAGCTTAGTACCTAACAGAGGGGCCGAGCCCCAGCATTTT	CASSLVPNRGAEPQHF	NA	TRBJ1-5	NA	TRBV7-2
TGTGCCAGCAGCCCCGGACTAGCGGGGGAGACCCAGTACTTC	CASSPGLAGETQYF	NA	TRBJ2-5	TRBD2	TRBV7-3
TGTGCCATCAGGGAACAGGGGGCTGAGGGAGAAGCTTTCTTT	CAIREQGAEGEAFF	NA	TRBJ1-1	TRBD1	TRBV10-3
TGTGCCATCAGTGGGCAAGCTATGGAGGGGAACACTGAAGCTTTCTTT	CAISGQAMEGNTEAFF	NA	TRBJ1-1	NA	TRBV10-3
TGTGCCAGCCACTGGACATCAAACACTGAAGCTTTCTTT	CASHWTSNTEAFF	NA	TRBJ1-1	NA	TRBV6-6
TGTGCCAGCAGTTCCGGGACAGGAGGATCGAAGACCCAGTACTTC	CASSSGTGGSKTQYF	NA	TRBJ2-5	TRBD1	TRBV2
TGTGCCACCAGCAGAGAACGTGCGGGGGGGCTCGAGCAGTACTTC	CATSRERAGGLEQYF	NA	TRBJ2-7	TRBD2	TRBV15
TGTGCCAGTAGTGCGGGACAGGCGATGAACACTGAAGCTTTCTTT	CASSAGQAMNTEAFF	NA	TRBJ1-1	TRBD1	TRBV19
TGTGCCTGGAGTGTAGCAGGGGAGGGGGCTGTTGCAACTAATGAAAAACTGTTTTTT	CAWSVAGEGAVATNEKLFF	NA	TRBJ1-4	TRBD1	TRBV30
TGCGCCAGCAGCAAGAACACTGAAGCTTTCTTT	CASSKNTEAFF	once	TRBJ1-1	NA	TRBV5-1
TGTGCCAGCAGCTTAGCCACATTTTCGGATACGCAGTATTTT	CASSLATFSDTQYF	NA	TRBJ2-3	NA	TRBV7-9
TGTGCCAGCAGCTTACATGCTGGAAACACCATATATTTT	CASSLHAGNTIYF	NA	TRBJ1-3	NA	TRBV7-9
TGCGCCAGCAGCCTACCCGGGGCGGGGGCTTACGAGCAGTACTTC	CASSLPGAGAYEQYF	NA	TRBJ2-7	NA	TRBV4-1
TGTGCCAGCTCACCACTTTGGGGGACTCCTACCGGGGAGCTGTTTTTT	CASSPLWGTPTGELFF	NA	TRBJ2-2	NA	TRBV18
TGTGCCAGCACCTCTGGGAGGCTGGAGTTCTTC	CASTSGRLEFF	NA	TRBJ2-1	NA	TRBV5-6
TGTGCCAGCAGCTTTTCCAGCGGCTCTAGCACAGATACGCAGTATTTT	CASSFSSGSSTDTQYF	NA	TRBJ2-3	NA	TRBV11-2
TGTGCCTCCGTTGAGGGTCCGGGCACTGAAGCTTTCTTT	CASVEGPGTEAFF	few	TRBJ1-1	NA	TRBV30
TGTGCCAGCAGCTTAGAGGTCCTCTATGGCTACACCTTC	CASSLEVLYGYTF	NA	TRBJ1-2	NA	TRBV7-2
TGTGCCAGCAGTCAGGGGGGAGGCTATGGCTACACCTTC	CASSQGGGYGYTF	NA	TRBJ1-2	TRBD1	TRBV2
TGCGCCAGCAGCTTGGCGGGACAGGGCATTGGCTACACCTTC	CASSLAGQGIGYTF	NA	TRBJ1-2	TRBD1	TRBV5-1
TGTGCCAGCAGCCCCGATCAGCCCCAGCATTTT	CASSPDQPQHF	NA	TRBJ1-5	NA	TRBV9